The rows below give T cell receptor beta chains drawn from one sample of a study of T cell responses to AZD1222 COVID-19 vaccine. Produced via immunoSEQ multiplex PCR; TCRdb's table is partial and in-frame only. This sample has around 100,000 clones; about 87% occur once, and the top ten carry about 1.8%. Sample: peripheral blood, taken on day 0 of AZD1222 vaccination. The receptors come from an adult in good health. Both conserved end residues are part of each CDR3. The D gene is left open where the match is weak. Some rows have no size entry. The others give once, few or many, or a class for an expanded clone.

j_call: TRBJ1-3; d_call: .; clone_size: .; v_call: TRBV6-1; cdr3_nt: TGTGCCAGCAGTGAGGACGGATACTCTGGAAACACCATATATTTT; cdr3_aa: CASSEDGYSGNTIYF
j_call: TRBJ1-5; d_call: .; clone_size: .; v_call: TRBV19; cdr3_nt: TGTGCCAGTAGTATACTCACCTCAGGTGGGATGGGCAATCAGCCCCAGCATTTT; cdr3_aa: CASSILTSGGMGNQPQHF
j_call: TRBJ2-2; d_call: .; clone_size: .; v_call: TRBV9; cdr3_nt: TGTGCCAGCAGCGGCGACGGACGTGGGTCCGGGGAGCTGTTTTTT; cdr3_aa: CASSGDGRGSGELFF
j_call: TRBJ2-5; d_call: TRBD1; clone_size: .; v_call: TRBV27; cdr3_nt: TGTGCCAGCAGCCACCGGGACAGGGGGCGAGAGACCCAGTACTTC; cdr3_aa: CASSHRDRGRETQYF
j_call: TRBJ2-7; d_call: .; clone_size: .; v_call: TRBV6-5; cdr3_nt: TGTGCCAGCAGTACGAACTCTCAGTGGGTCGAGCAGTACTTC; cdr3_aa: CASSTNSQWVEQYF
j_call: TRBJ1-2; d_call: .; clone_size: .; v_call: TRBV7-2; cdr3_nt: TGTGCCAGCAGCCCGGGACGGGTAGGCCTTATGGGCTACACCTTC; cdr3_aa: CASSPGRVGLMGYTF
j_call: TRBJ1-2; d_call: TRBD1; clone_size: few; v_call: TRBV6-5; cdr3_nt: TGTGCCAGCAGTCCCGGGGACAGGGTCTATGGCTACACCTTC; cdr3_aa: CASSPGDRVYGYTF
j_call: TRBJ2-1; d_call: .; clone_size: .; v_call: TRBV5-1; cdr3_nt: TGCGCCAGCAGCTTGGACAGGGAGCAGTTCTTC; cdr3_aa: CASSLDREQFF
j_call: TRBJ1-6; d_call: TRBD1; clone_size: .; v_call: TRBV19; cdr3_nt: TGTGCCAGTAGTATGGAAATCGTGCCGGGACAGGGGAATTCACCCCTCCACTTT; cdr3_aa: CASSMEIVPGQGNSPLHF
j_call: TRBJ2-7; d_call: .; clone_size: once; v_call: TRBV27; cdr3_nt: TGTGCCAGCAGCTCGGAAGGGGAGCGCTGGGGGGATTACGAGCAGTACTTC; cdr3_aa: CASSSEGERWGDYEQYF
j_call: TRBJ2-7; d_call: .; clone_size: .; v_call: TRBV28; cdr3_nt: TGTGCCAGCGTGGGTCTCGGTGGCTCAAGGACATACTACGAGCAGTACTTC; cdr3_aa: CASVGLGGSRTYYEQYF
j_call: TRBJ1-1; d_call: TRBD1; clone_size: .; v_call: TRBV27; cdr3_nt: TGTGCCAGCAGTAGAGACAGGGGAAACACTGAAGCTTTCTTT; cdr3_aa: CASSRDRGNTEAFF
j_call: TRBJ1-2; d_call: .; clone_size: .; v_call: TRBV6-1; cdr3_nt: TGTGCCAGCAGTGACAGGGATTTGGGCGGCTACACCTTC; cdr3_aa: CASSDRDLGGYTF
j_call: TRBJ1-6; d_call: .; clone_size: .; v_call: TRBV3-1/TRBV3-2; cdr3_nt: TGTGCCAGCAGCCCGGAGTGGAGCCCTAATTCACCCCTCCACTTT; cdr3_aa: CASSPEWSPNSPLHF
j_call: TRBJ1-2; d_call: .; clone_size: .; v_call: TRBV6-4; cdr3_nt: TGTGCCAGCAGTGAGGGAACAGAACCCTATGGCTACACCTTC; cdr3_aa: CASSEGTEPYGYTF
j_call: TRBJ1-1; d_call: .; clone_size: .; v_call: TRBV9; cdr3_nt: TGTGCCAGCAGCACAGAAAAAGGGGAGACTGAAGCTTTCTTT; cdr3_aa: CASSTEKGETEAFF
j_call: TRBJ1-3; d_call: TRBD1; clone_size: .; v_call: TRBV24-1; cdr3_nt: TGTGCCACCAGTGATCCCCGGGACAGGGCTGGAAACACCATATATTTT; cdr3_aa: CATSDPRDRAGNTIYF
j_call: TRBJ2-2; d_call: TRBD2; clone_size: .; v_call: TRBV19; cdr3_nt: TGTGCCAGTACCCCCCCTGGGGGGGAAAACACCGGGGAGCTGTTTTTT; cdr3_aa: CASTPPGGENTGELFF
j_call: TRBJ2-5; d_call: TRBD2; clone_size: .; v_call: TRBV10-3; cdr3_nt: TGTGCCATCAGTGAGGGTCTAGCGGGAGGGGAGACCCAGTACTTC; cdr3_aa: CAISEGLAGGETQYF
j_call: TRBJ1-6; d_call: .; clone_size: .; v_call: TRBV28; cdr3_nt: TGTGCCAGTGCTGTCGTTGAGGGGACAAACCCCAATTCACCCCTCCACTTT; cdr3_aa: CASAVVEGTNPNSPLHF
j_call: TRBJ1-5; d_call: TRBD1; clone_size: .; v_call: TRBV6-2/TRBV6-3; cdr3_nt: TGTGCCAGCAGTTACCCTTCAGGGGGCGCGGGGCAGCCCCAGCATTTT; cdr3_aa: CASSYPSGGAGQPQHF
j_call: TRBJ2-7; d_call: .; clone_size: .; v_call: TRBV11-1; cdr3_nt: TGTGCCAGCAGCCTTGGACCGAATCAGTACTTC; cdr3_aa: CASSLGPNQYF
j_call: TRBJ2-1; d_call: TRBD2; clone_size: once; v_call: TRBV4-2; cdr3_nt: TGTGCCAGCAGCCAAGAAGGCGGTCCGGGAGGCTCCTACAATGAGCAGTTCTTC; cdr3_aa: CASSQEGGPGGSYNEQFF